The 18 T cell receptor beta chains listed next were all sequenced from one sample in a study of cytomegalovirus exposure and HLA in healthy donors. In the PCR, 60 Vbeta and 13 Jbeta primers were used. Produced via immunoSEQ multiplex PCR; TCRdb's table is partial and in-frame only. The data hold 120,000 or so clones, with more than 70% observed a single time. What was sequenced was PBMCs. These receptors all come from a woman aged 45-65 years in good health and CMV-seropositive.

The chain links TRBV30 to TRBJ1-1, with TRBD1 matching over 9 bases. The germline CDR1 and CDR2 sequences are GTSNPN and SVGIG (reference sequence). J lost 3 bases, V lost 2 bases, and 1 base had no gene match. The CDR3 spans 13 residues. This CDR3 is CAWSRDRDTEAFF. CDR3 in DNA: TGTGCCTGGAGTCGGGACAGGGACACTGAAGCTTTCTTT.

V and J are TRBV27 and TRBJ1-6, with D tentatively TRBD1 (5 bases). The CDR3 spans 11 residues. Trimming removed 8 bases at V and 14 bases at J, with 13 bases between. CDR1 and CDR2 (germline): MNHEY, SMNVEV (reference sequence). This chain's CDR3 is CASGAVFSLHF. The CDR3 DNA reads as TGTGCCAGCGGGGCAGTCTTTTCCCTCCACTTT.

CDR3 sequence: CASSETAPRLIIRYRGNTIYF. The CDR3 coding sequence is TGTGCCAGCAGTGAAACCGCTCCGCGACTCATTATTCGATATCGTGGAAACACCATATATTTT. The gene calls are TRBV6-1 and TRBJ1-3; no clear D gene. Per germline, CDR1 MNHNS and CDR2 SASEGT. CDR3 size: 21 residues. Trimming pared 2 bases from V and 3 bases from J, leaving 29 bases between.

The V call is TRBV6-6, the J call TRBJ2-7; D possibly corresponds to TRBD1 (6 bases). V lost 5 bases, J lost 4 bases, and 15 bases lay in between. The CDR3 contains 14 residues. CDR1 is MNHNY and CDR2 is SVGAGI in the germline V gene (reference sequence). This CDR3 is CASSPPDRRYEQYF. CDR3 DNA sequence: TGTGCCAGCAGTCCCCCGGACAGACGGTACGAGCAGTACTTC.

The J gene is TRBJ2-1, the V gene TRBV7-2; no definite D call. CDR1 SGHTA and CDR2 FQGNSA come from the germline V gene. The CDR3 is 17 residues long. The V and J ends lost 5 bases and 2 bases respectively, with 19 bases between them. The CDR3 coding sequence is TGTGCCAGCAGCCTACGGGTTTTTGTAAGCCCCTACAATGAGCAGTTCTTC. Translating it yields CASSLRVFVSPYNEQFF. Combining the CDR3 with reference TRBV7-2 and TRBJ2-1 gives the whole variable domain GAGVSQSPSNKVTEKGKDVELRCDPISGHTALYWYRQSLGQGLEFLIYFQGNSAPDKSGLPSDRFSAERTGGSVSTLTIQRTQQEDSAVYLCASSLRVFVSPYNEQFFGPGTRLTVL.

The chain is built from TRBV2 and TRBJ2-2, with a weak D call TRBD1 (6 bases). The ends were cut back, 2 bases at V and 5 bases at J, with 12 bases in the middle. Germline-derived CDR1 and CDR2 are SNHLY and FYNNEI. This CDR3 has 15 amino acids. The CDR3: CASSERAGETGELFF. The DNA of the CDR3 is TGTGCCAGCAGTGAAAGGGCAGGGGAGACCGGGGAGCTGTTTTTT.

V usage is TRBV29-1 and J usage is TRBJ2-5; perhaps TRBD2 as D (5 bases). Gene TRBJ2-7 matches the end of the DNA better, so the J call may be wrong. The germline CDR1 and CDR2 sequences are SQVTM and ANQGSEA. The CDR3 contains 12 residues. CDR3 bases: TGCAGCGTTGAACGCGGGCCCTACGAGCAGTACTTC. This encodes CSVERGPYEQYF.

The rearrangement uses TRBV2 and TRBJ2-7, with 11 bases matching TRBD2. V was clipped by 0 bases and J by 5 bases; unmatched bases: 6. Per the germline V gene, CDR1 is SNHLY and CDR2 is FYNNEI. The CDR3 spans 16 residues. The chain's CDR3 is CASSEAAIAGGHEQYF. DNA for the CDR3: TGTGCCAGCAGTGAAGCCGCCATAGCGGGGGGGCACGAGCAGTACTTC.

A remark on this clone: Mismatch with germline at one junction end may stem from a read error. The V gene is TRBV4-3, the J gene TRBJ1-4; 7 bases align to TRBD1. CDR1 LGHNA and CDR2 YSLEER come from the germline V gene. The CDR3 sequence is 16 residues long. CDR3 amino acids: CASSKEGASLDEKLFF. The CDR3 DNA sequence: TGCGCCAGCAGCAAAGAGGGGGCTTCTCTAGATGAAAAACTGTTTTTT.

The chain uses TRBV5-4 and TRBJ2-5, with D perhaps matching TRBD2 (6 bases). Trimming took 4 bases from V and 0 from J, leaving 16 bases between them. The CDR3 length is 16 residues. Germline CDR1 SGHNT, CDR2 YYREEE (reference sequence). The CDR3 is CASSAAGLGYQETQYF. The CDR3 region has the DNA TGTGCCAGCAGCGCGGCGGGACTCGGGTACCAAGAGACCCAGTACTTC.

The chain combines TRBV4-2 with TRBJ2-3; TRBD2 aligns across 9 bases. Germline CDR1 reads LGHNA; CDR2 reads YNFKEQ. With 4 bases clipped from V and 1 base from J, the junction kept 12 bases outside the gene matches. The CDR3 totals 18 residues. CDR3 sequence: CASSLTSGGRAGTDTQYF. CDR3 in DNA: TGTGCCAGCAGCCTGACCTCTGGCGGGAGGGCCGGCACAGATACGCAGTATTTT.

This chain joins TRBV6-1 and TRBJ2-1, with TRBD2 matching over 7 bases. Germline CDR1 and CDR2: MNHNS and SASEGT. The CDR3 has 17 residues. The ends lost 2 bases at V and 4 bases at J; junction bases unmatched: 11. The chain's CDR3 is CASSEMPRTRKYNEQFF. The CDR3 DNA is TGTGCCAGCAGTGAAATGCCCCGGACTAGGAAGTACAATGAGCAGTTCTTC.

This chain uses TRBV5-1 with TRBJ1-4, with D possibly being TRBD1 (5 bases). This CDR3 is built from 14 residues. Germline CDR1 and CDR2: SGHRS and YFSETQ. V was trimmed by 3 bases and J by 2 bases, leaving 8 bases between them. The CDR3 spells CASSSQGTNEKLFF. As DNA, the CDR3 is TGCGCCAGCAGCTCCCAGGGCACTAATGAAAAACTGTTTTTT. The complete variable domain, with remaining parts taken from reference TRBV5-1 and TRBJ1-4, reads KAGVTQTPRYLIKTRGQQVTLSCSPISGHRSVSWYQQTPGQGLQFLFEYFSETQRNKGNFPGRFSGRQFSNSRSEMNVSTLELGDSALYLCASSSQGTNEKLFFGSGTQLSVL.

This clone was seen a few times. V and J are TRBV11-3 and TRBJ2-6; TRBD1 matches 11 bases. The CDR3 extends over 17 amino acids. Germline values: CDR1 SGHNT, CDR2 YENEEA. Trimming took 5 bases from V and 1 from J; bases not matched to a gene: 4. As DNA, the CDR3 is TGTGCCAGCAGCCATGGACAGGGGGCTTCTGGGGCCAACGTCCTGACTTTC. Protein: CASSHGQGASGANVLTF.

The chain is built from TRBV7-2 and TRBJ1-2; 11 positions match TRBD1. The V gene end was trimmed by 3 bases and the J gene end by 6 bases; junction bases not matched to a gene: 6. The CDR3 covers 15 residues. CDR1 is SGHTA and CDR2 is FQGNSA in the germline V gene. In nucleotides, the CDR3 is TGTGCCAGCAGCTTCCGGACAGGGGGCATAGATGGCTACACCTTC. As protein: CASSFRTGGIDGYTF.

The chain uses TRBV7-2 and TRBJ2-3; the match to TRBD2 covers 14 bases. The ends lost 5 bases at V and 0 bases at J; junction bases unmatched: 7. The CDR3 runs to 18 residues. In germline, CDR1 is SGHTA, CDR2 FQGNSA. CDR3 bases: TGTGCCAGCAGCCCGGGACTAGCGGGAGTGGTGAGCACAGATACGCAGTATTTT. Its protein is CASSPGLAGVVSTDTQYF.

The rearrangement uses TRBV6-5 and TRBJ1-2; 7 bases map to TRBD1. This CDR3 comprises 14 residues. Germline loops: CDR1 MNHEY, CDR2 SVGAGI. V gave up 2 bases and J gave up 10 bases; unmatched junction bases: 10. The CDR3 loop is CASSYDLAGQHYTF. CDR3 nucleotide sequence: TGTGCCAGCAGTTACGATTTGGCGGGACAGCACTACACCTTC.

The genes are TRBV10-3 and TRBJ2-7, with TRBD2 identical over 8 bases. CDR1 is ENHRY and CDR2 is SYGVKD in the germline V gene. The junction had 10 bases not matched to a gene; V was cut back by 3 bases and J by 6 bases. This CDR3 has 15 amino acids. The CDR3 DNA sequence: TGTGCCATCAGTGATGTCGGGGGGGATTCGGGCGAGCAGTACTTC. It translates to CAISDVGGDSGEQYF.